Listed here are 26 T cell receptor beta chains from one sample, sequenced in a study of graft-versus-host responses after intestinal transplantation. For these receptors, no antigen is known. Libraries were prepared by immunoSEQ multiplex PCR; TCRdb keeps only in-frame clonotypes and omits some of them. The sample yields 75,000 to 100,000 clones, 90% to 95% seen once. Specimen: unstimulated CD4+ T cells sorted from spleen or lymph node cells, collected before intestinal transplant. The receptor set was obtained from a human donor who received an intestinal transplant.

The V gene is TRBV6-6, the J gene TRBJ1-6, with 7 bases identical to TRBD1. With 2 bases clipped from V and 5 bases from J, the junction kept 3 bases outside the gene matches. CDR1 and CDR2 from the germline V gene are MNHNY and SVGAGI (reference sequence). The length of the CDR3 is 15 residues. The DNA of the CDR3 is TGTGCCAGCAGTTACGGGACAGTGAATAATTCACCCCTCCACTTT. Protein product: CASSYGTVNNSPLHF.

The V and J genes are TRBV6-5 and TRBJ1-2; unclear D gene. Trimming cost V 6 bases and J 0 bases, with 14 bases left between them. This CDR3 spans 15 amino acids. Germline V lookup: CDR1 MNHEY, CDR2 SVGAGI. CDR3 sequence: CASRVVAVSNYGYTF. The CDR3 coding sequence is TGTGCCAGCAGGGTGGTGGCAGTATCTAACTATGGCTACACCTTC.

This chain links TRBV18 with TRBJ2-7; 7 nucleotides match TRBD1. This CDR3 has 13 residues. The V gene's germline CDR1 is KGHSH and CDR2 LQKENI. Trimming cost V 3 bases and J 2 bases; bases outside gene matches: 1. DNA for the CDR3: TGTGCCAGCTCACCGGGACAGACCTACGAGCAGTACTTC. As protein: CASSPGQTYEQYF.

V gene TRBV27 combines with J gene TRBJ2-7; D not resolved. The CDR3 totals 14 residues. Trimming stripped 2 bases from V and 0 bases from J, with 8 bases between. The germline V gene encodes CDR1 MNHEY and CDR2 SMNVEV (reference sequence). The DNA of the CDR3 is TGTGCCAGCAGTTTAAGTAGGAGCTCCTACGAGCAGTACTTC. This translates into CASSLSRSSYEQYF.

The genes are TRBV27 and TRBJ2-2, with 13 bases aligning to TRBD2. The junction had 4 bases not matched to a gene; V was cut back by 6 bases and J by 0 bases. The CDR3 loop spans 17 amino acids. Germline CDR1 MNHEY, CDR2 SMNVEV (reference sequence). The CDR3 region is CASRRLAGGSNTGELFF. CDR3 nucleotides: TGTGCCAGCAGAAGACTAGCGGGGGGATCGAACACCGGGGAGCTGTTTTTT.

In DNA form, the CDR3 reads TGCAGCGTTAGCAGGGGGCATACTGAAGCTTTCTTT. Protein sequence: CSVSRGHTEAFF. The chain has TRBV29-1 and TRBJ1-1, with 8 bases aligning to TRBD1. Germline V lookup: CDR1 SQVTM, CDR2 ANQGSEA. The CDR3 covers 12 residues. Unmatched junction bases numbered 4, after V lost 5 bases and J lost 5 bases.

The J gene is TRBJ2-7, the V gene TRBV7-9; 10 bases map to TRBD2. This CDR3 has 17 amino acids. Germline loops: CDR1 SEHNR, CDR2 FQNEAQ (reference sequence). J gave up 2 bases and V 4 bases, and 11 bases lay outside the gene matches. Here the CDR3 reads CASSSAGAGGPPYEQYF. Here the CDR3 DNA reads TGTGCCAGCAGCTCCGCCGGAGCGGGAGGGCCACCCTACGAGCAGTACTTC.

The V gene is TRBV19, the J gene TRBJ1-5; the D gene is possibly TRBD1 (6 bases). V shed 4 bases and J shed 0 bases, with 10 bases lying between them. CDR3 length: 15 amino acids. Looked up from germline, CDR1 is LNHDA and CDR2 is SQIVND (reference sequence). CDR3 loop: CASSRGHNSNQPQHF. The CDR3, as DNA: TGTGCCAGTAGTAGGGGACACAATAGCAATCAGCCCCAGCATTTT.

The V gene is TRBV7-9, the J gene TRBJ2-2, with 12 bases that match TRBD2. CDR1 is SEHNR and CDR2 is FQNEAQ in the germline V gene (reference sequence). V dropped 7 bases and J dropped 5; count of bases not matched to a gene: 8. This CDR3 region has 16 residues. Here the CDR3 DNA reads TGTGCCAGCACGTATCGACTAGCGGGAGTTACCGGGGAGCTGTTTTTT. Protein: CASTYRLAGVTGELFF.

The chain uses TRBV7-9 and TRBJ1-1; TRBD1 agrees at 12 bases. The ends lost 7 bases at V and 5 bases at J; junction bases unmatched: 8. The CDR3 consists of 15 residues. Germline V gives CDR1 SEHNR, CDR2 FQNEAQ (reference sequence). CDR3 loop: CASTPPGQGATEAFF. The CDR3 DNA reads TGTGCCAGCACCCCTCCGGGACAGGGGGCAACTGAAGCTTTCTTT.

The CDR3 spells CASSLTGTGELFF. DNA for the CDR3: TGTGCCAGCAGCTTGACGGGGACCGGGGAGCTGTTTTTT. The chain joins TRBV6-4 to TRBJ2-2, with a possible D match to TRBD2 (5 bases). Germline V gene sequence: CDR1 MRHNA, CDR2 SNTAGT. V dropped 6 bases and J dropped 5 bases, with 10 bases sitting between them. There are 13 residues in the CDR3.

V usage is TRBV13 and J usage is TRBJ1-3; D is uncertain. Trimming stripped 3 bases from V and 1 base from J, with 10 bases between. Germline CDR1 is PRHDT and CDR2 is FYEKMQ (reference sequence). This CDR3 is built from 15 residues. The CDR3 sequence is CASSLGRASGNTIYF. The CDR3 nucleotides are TGTGCCAGCAGCTTGGGTAGAGCGTCTGGAAACACCATATATTTT.

The chain recombines TRBV19 with TRBJ1-6; weak D call: TRBD1 (5 bases). V lost 7 bases and J 9 bases, leaving 22 bases between the germline ends. The germline gives CDR1 LNHDA, CDR2 SQIVND (reference sequence). This CDR3 comprises 16 residues. CDR3 region: CASTGTPGELFSPLHF. DNA of the CDR3: TGTGCCAGTACCGGGACTCCGGGGGAACTATTTTCACCCCTCCACTTT.

The gene calls are TRBV6-1 and TRBJ1-5, with D maybe TRBD1 (5 bases). With 2 bases removed from V and 0 bases from J, the gap between germline ends came to 8 bases. Germline CDR1 MNHNS, CDR2 SASEGT. The CDR3 contains 15 residues. The CDR3 protein is CASSERQFSNQPQHF. CDR3 bases: TGTGCCAGCAGTGAAAGACAGTTTAGCAATCAGCCCCAGCATTTT.

The J gene is TRBJ2-5, the V gene TRBV6-1, with 12 bases that match TRBD2. Trimming took 10 bases from V and 5 from J; bases not matched to a gene: 5. CDR1 is MNHNS and CDR2 is SASEGT in the germline V gene. This CDR3 region has 13 residues. CDR3 sequence reads: CATRTSGKETQYF. CDR3 sequence (DNA): TGTGCCACCAGGACTAGCGGGAAGGAGACCCAGTACTTC.

The V gene is TRBV9, the J gene TRBJ1-1; D gene unclear. The length of the CDR3 is 15 residues. Trimming shortened V by 3 bases and J by 3 bases, and 15 bases separated the two germline ends. CDR1 SGDLS and CDR2 YYNGEE come from the germline V gene. The CDR3 protein is CASSGQQLWDTEAFF. For the CDR3, the DNA is TGTGCCAGCAGCGGGCAACAGTTGTGGGACACTGAAGCTTTCTTT.

The chain employs TRBV10-3 and TRBJ2-5, with 8 bases matching TRBD2. The V and J ends lost 4 bases and 5 bases, in that order; junction bases with no gene match: 6. The CDR3 consists of 14 residues. Looked up from germline, CDR1 is ENHRY and CDR2 is SYGVKD. For the CDR3, the DNA is TGTGCCATCAGTGCACGGGAGGGGGGCGAGACCCAGTACTTC. Translating gives CAISAREGGETQYF.

This chain uses TRBV4-1 with TRBJ2-7; 7 bases agree with TRBD2. The CDR3 length is 15 residues. The junction had 6 bases not matched to a gene; V was cut back by 0 bases and J by 4 bases. The germline gives CDR1 MGHRA, CDR2 YSYEKL. CDR3 region: CASSQDPREGYEQYF. The DNA of the CDR3 is TGCGCCAGCAGCCAAGATCCCAGGGAGGGGTACGAGCAGTACTTC.

This clone was detected once. The CDR3 nucleotides read TGTGCCAGCAGTGAAGCGCCATGGGGGAGGAGGTATGGCTACACCTTC. It translates to CASSEAPWGRRYGYTF. The chain carries TRBV6-1 and TRBJ1-2; a possible D gene is TRBD1 (5 bases). CDR1 MNHNS and CDR2 SASEGT come from the germline V gene. The V gene lost 0 bases and the J gene lost 5 bases, with 16 bases spanning the gap. The CDR3 extends over 16 amino acids.

The genes are TRBV25-1 and TRBJ1-1; D gene unclear. The CDR3 contains 12 residues. Germline CDR1 reads MGHDK; CDR2 reads SYGVNS. The V end lost 7 bases, the J end lost 3 bases, and 9 bases lay between the germline ends. In DNA, the CDR3 is TGTGCCAGCACTTGGAGGGACACTGAAGCTTTCTTT. It codes for CASTWRDTEAFF.

The chain links TRBV19 to TRBJ2-7; 9 bases match TRBD1. This CDR3 comprises 14 residues. V shed 10 bases, J shed 2 bases, and the junction held 9 bases outside the gene matches. Germline V gene lookup returns CDR1 LNHDA and CDR2 SQIVND (reference sequence). The CDR3 spells CATSRGTGTYEQYF. CDR3 sequence (DNA): TGTGCCACCTCGAGAGGGACAGGGACCTACGAGCAGTACTTC.

This chain links TRBV27 with TRBJ2-6, with 7 positions matching TRBD1. The CDR3 is 16 amino acids. The V segment lost 2 bases and the J segment 0 bases; nucleotides outside the gene matches: 1. Germline V gene sequence: CDR1 MNHEY, CDR2 SMNVEV (reference sequence). CDR3 region: CASSLRQGSGANVLTF. CDR3 bases: TGTGCCAGCAGTTTAAGACAGGGCTCTGGGGCCAACGTCCTGACTTTC.

The J gene is TRBJ1-1, the V gene TRBV30; tentatively, D is TRBD1 (5 bases). The CDR3 runs 13 residues. V lost 3 bases and J 7 bases, leaving 15 bases between the germline ends. Germline V gives CDR1 GTSNPN, CDR2 SVGIG (reference sequence). The CDR3 reads CAWRPGPDSEAFF. CDR3 nucleotides: TGTGCCTGGAGGCCAGGGCCCGACAGTGAAGCTTTCTTT.

The CDR3 region is CASSVEVGTGELFF. The CDR3 nucleotides are TGTGCCAGCAGTGTCGAGGTTGGCACCGGGGAGCTGTTTTTT. V and J are TRBV6-1 and TRBJ2-2; D ambiguous. Per germline, CDR1 MNHNS and CDR2 SASEGT. The CDR3 is made up of 14 amino acids. The V end was cut by 4 bases, the J end by 4 bases, with 10 bases between.

The J gene is TRBJ1-1, the V gene TRBV2; the D gene is possibly TRBD1 (6 bases). V was shortened by 1 base and J by 6 bases, with 6 bases between the two germline ends. The CDR3 consists of 12 residues. Germline assignment: CDR1 SNHLY and CDR2 FYNNEI. For the CDR3, the DNA is TGTGCCAGCAGTGAAGGGACAGCTGAAGCTTTCTTT. Translated, it gives CASSEGTAEAFF.

The rearrangement links TRBV7-2 to TRBJ1-6, with TRBD1 matching over 10 bases. Germline CDR1 is SGHTA and CDR2 is FQGNSA. This CDR3 region has 17 residues. V was pared by 2 bases and J by 7 bases, with 8 bases of the junction left unmatched. CDR3 bases: TGTGCCAGCAGCTTATCCCAATGGGGACAGGGGAATTCACCCCTCCACTTT. Its translation: CASSLSQWGQGNSPLHF.